Detailed here is one TCR beta chain. Its antigen is currently unknown. This sample stems from a study of T cell responses to AZD1222 COVID-19 vaccine. The CDR3 totals 14 residues. V lost 3 bases and J 1 base, leaving 9 bases between the germline ends. Germline V gives CDR1 SGHTA, CDR2 FQGNSA. Second-dose groups at about 4 or about 12 weeks were pooled. Points from the study as a whole: Among the donors, most were white British and more were female, and clonal diversity was possibly underestimated. The study found vaccine-associated CD4 TCRs spanning spike, dominant at 160-218 and 743-854. Increased Spike-specific TCR breadth and depth were observed after two AZD1222 doses.

The data were produced by immunoSEQ multiplex PCR, yet TCRdb's version contains in-frame clones alone and is incomplete. The table includes fewer than 120,000 clones, around 90% detected once. This chain links TRBV7-2 with TRBJ1-1; D is ambiguous. This sequence was found in an adult who received the AZD1222 COVID-19 vaccine. Sequencing was performed on peripheral blood, taken 28 days after the second AZD1222 dose. The DNA for the CDR3 is TGTGCCAGCAGCTTGTTAGGCGGGAACACTGAAGCTTTCTTT. Translation gives CASSLLGGNTEAFF.